These 27 T cell receptor beta chains were sequenced from one sample in a study of T cells after yellow fever vaccination. Each CDR3 protein is one row after TCRdb ran MiXCR on the 5' RACE reads. This table holds about 330,000 distinct CDR3 sequences, roughly 8% found once. Material: PBMCs, obtained approximately 40 days after the first yellow fever vaccination. The receptors were sampled from a young man who received the YFV17D yellow fever vaccine.

This clonotype has more than one count but fewer than ten. The gene calls are TRBV6-5 and TRBJ2-5; tentatively, D is TRBD2 (7 bases). This CDR3 region has 18 residues. Looked up from germline, CDR1 is MNHEY and CDR2 is SVGAGI. The V end was cut by 6 bases, the J end by 3 bases, with 26 bases between. The CDR3 DNA reads as TGTGCCAGCAGCTATAGGGTATTGGGGGCAGGGAGGGAAGAGACCCAGTACTTC. Its protein product is CASSYRVLGAGREETQYF.

The chain uses TRBV23-1 and TRBJ2-7; the D gene is possibly TRBD1 (6 bases). TRBV23-1 is given ORF status, its function remaining uncertain. This CDR3 spans 20 amino acids. Trimming stripped 2 bases from V and 2 bases from J, with 28 bases between. The CDR3 spells CASSQVTTAFRGPGPYEQYF. The DNA for the CDR3 is TGCGCCAGCAGTCAAGTTACCACCGCCTTCAGGGGCCCTGGGCCCTACGAGCAGTACTTC.

This clonotype was observed a few times. V usage is TRBV7-2 and J usage is TRBJ1-6; D unclear. V was cut by 1 base and J by 0 bases, with 7 bases left in between. CDR1 and CDR2 from the germline V gene are SGHTA and FQGNSA. CDR3 length: 16 residues. The CDR3 is CASSLGLNSYNSPLHF. The CDR3 coding sequence is TGTGCCAGCAGCTTAGGGCTGAACTCCTATAATTCACCCCTCCACTTT.

The chain is built from TRBV7-9 and TRBJ1-2; tentative D call: TRBD1 (6 bases). V lost 1 base, J lost 0 bases, and 12 bases lay in between. This CDR3 contains 16 residues. Germline CDR1 SEHNR, CDR2 FQNEAQ (reference sequence). The CDR3 here is CASSLDATGANYGYTF. Written as DNA, the CDR3 is TGTGCCAGCAGCTTAGACGCGACAGGCGCTAACTATGGCTACACCTTC.

This clonotype was recorded a few times. The V gene is TRBV7-9, the J gene TRBJ1-4; no firm D call. Trimming stripped 8 bases from V and 5 bases from J, with 21 bases between. The CDR3 extends over 16 amino acids. Germline loops: CDR1 SEHNR, CDR2 FQNEAQ (reference sequence). The CDR3: CASPPPRTRANEKLFF. CDR3 bases: TGTGCCAGCCCTCCACCCCGAACGCGGGCGAATGAAAAACTGTTTTTT.

CDR3 sequence reads: CASSLVFYLPDNSPLHF. The CDR3 DNA reads as TGTGCCAGCAGCTTGGTATTTTACCTCCCGGATAATTCACCCCTCCACTTT. The chain uses TRBV5-5 and TRBJ1-6; D is uncertain. The germline V and J ends were trimmed by 0 bases and 5 bases, with 15 bases remaining between them. Germline CDR1 and CDR2: SGHKS and YYEKEE (reference sequence). CDR3 length equals 17 residues.

The chain uses TRBV2 and TRBJ2-3; D may be TRBD2 (6 bases). V was trimmed by 9 bases and J by 2 bases, leaving 15 bases between them. The germline V gene encodes CDR1 SNHLY and CDR2 FYNNEI. This CDR3 contains 14 residues. CDR3 sequence: CASPRGKLTDTQYF. Written as DNA, the CDR3 is TGTGCCAGTCCCCGGGGGAAACTCACAGATACGCAGTATTTT.

This clonotype was detected only a few times. The V call is TRBV3-1, the J call TRBJ2-7; D may be TRBD2 (6 bases). This CDR3 is built from 16 residues. Germline CDR1 reads LGHDT; CDR2 reads YNNKEL (reference sequence). The V end was cut by 6 bases, the J end by 5 bases, with 23 bases between. CDR3 sequence: CASSPPGELVVHEQYV. The CDR3 DNA follows: TGTGCCAGCAGTCCCCCGGGGGAGTTGGTAGTCCACGAGCAGTACGTC.

The chain employs TRBV29-1 and TRBJ1-1; TRBD1 is a possible D gene (5 bases). CDR3 size: 13 residues. Germline V gene data show CDR1 as SQVTM and CDR2 as ANQGSEA. The ends were cut back, 8 bases at V and 3 bases at J, with 16 bases in the middle. The CDR3 sequence: CSSGWGGDTEAFF. The CDR3 DNA reads TGCAGCTCCGGATGGGGGGGGGACACTGAAGCTTTCTTT.

Many counts were recorded for this clonotype. The chain joins TRBV12-3 or TRBV12-4 to TRBJ1-5, with a possible D match to TRBD1 (5 bases). This CDR3 has 13 amino acids. The V end lost 7 bases, the J end lost 5 bases, and 12 bases lay between the germline ends. The CDR3, as DNA: TGTGCCAGCACCTGGGGGTCTTATCAGCCCCAGCATTTT. Its translation is CASTWGSYQPQHF.

This clonotype was seen a few times. The gene calls are TRBV7-2 and TRBJ2-1; unclear D gene. The CDR3 covers 14 residues. Germline CDR1 is SGHTA and CDR2 is FQGNSA. V was pared by 3 bases and J by 5 bases, with 11 bases between. The CDR3 bases are TGTGCCAGCAGCTTTTCAGTCACAAACAATGAGCAGTTCTTC. Residues: CASSFSVTNNEQFF. Together with reference TRBV7-2 and TRBJ2-1, the CDR3 gives the full variable domain: GAGVSQSPSNKVTEKGKDVELRCDPISGHTALYWYRQSLGQGLEFLIYFQGNSAPDKSGLPSDRFSAERTGGSVSTLTIQRTQQEDSAVYLCASSFSVTNNEQFFGPGTRLTVL.

This clonotype was picked up a small number of times. This chain uses TRBV12-5 with TRBJ2-1, with 10 nucleotides matching TRBD2. Unmatched junction bases numbered 8, after V lost 4 bases and J lost 8 bases. The CDR3 runs 15 residues. Germline V gene lookup returns CDR1 LGHNT and CDR2 FRNRAP. The DNA of the CDR3 is TGTGCTAGTGGTTCCGCTCTAGCGGGGGACCATGAGCAGTTCTTC. It translates to CASGSALAGDHEQFF.

This clonotype was observed at least ten times. This sequence joins TRBV7-9 and TRBJ2-1; the match to TRBD1 covers 7 bases. Germline CDR1 reads SEHNR; CDR2 reads FQNEAQ (reference sequence). This CDR3 comprises 16 residues. V was clipped by 0 bases and J by 2 bases; unmatched bases: 4. CDR3 DNA: TGTGCCAGCAGCTTAGCGGGACAGTACCCCTACAATGAGCAGTTCTTC. This codes for CASSLAGQYPYNEQFF.

This clonotype appeared a few times. This chain connects TRBV19 to TRBJ1-5; the D is unclear. In germline, CDR1 is LNHDA, CDR2 SQIVND (reference sequence). The CDR3 spans 16 residues. V dropped 2 bases and J dropped 7 bases, with 18 bases sitting between them. The CDR3 here is CASSIQREYSYQPQHF. In DNA form, the CDR3 reads TGTGCCAGTAGTATACAGAGGGAATACTCATACCAGCCCCAGCATTTT. The full variable domain, with the rest looked up from reference TRBV19 and TRBJ1-5, is DGGITQSPKYLFRKEGQNVTLSCEQNLNHDAMYWYRQDPGQGLRLIYYSQIVNDFQKGDIAEGYSVSREKKESFPLTVTSAQKNPTAFYLCASSIQREYSYQPQHFGDGTRLSIL.

This clonotype was counted between two and nine times. V gene TRBV18 combines with J gene TRBJ2-7; TRBD2 aligns across 8 bases. Per the germline V gene, CDR1 is KGHSH and CDR2 is LQKENI. This CDR3 has 17 amino acids. V gave up 2 bases and J gave up 2 bases; unmatched junction bases: 11. The CDR3 spells CASSPLPGGGAAYEQYF. The CDR3 nucleotides read TGTGCCAGCTCACCATTACCGGGAGGGGGGGCAGCCTACGAGCAGTACTTC. Full variable domain (remainder filled in from reference TRBV18 and TRBJ2-7): NAGVMQNPRHLVRRRGQEARLRCSPMKGHSHVYWYRQLPEEGLKFMVYLQKENIIDESGMPKERFSAEFPKEGPSILRIQQVVRGDSAAYFCASSPLPGGGAAYEQYFGPGTRLTVT.

The chain uses TRBV4-3 and TRBJ1-2; no firm D call. With 0 bases removed from V and 3 bases from J, the gap between germline ends came to 11 bases. The CDR3 covers 15 residues. Germline V CDR1 and CDR2: LGHNA, YSLEER. Here the CDR3 reads CASSQERELYYGYTF. For the CDR3, the DNA is TGCGCCAGCAGCCAAGAGCGAGAGCTCTACTATGGCTACACCTTC.

V gene TRBV6-2 or TRBV6-3 combines with J gene TRBJ2-4; D might be TRBD1 or TRBD2, each matching 5 bases. Trimming cost V 2 bases and J 6 bases, with 11 bases left between them. The CDR3 totals 14 residues. Germline V gives CDR1 MNHEY, CDR2 SVGEGT. The CDR3 region is CASSYSRDRNIQYF. The CDR3 DNA reads TGTGCCAGCAGTTACAGCAGGGACCGAAACATTCAGTACTTC.

This clonotype was observed a handful of times. The V gene is TRBV5-1, the J gene TRBJ1-1, with TRBD1 as a possible D gene (6 bases). The CDR3 runs 14 residues. CDR1 is SGHRS and CDR2 is YFSETQ in the germline V gene. V gave up 4 bases and J gave up 2 bases, with 12 bases separating them. CDR3 sequence reads: CASSLATGNTEAFF. In DNA, the CDR3 is TGCGCCAGCAGCCTCGCGACAGGCAACACTGAAGCTTTCTTT.

The table lists this clonotype with a few counts. The V gene is TRBV9, the J gene TRBJ2-7; tentative D call: TRBD1 (6 bases). Germline-derived CDR1 and CDR2 are SGDLS and YYNGEE. This CDR3 contains 13 residues. The V and J ends lost 2 bases and 2 bases respectively, with 8 bases between them. The CDR3 DNA reads TGTGCCAGCAGCGTGGGGGCCGCCTACGAGCAGTACTTC. Its translation is CASSVGAAYEQYF.

This clonotype has more than one count but fewer than ten. The chain employs TRBV5-6 and TRBJ2-7; D unresolved. Deletions cut 1 base from V and 3 bases from J, with 14 bases between. In germline, CDR1 is SGHDT, CDR2 YYEEEE. The CDR3 is 15 amino acids. The CDR3 DNA is TGTGCCAGCAGCTTGAATGGCCTAAGAGTCTACGAGCAGTACTTC. This translates into CASSLNGLRVYEQYF.

The chain is built from TRBV25-1 and TRBJ1-1, with 8 bases fitting TRBD1. The germline V gene has CDR1 MGHDK and CDR2 SYGVNS. This CDR3 has 14 amino acids. The ends lost 8 bases at V and 1 base at J; junction bases unmatched: 6. Here the CDR3 reads CASHSGTGNTEAFF. Written as DNA, the CDR3 is TGTGCCAGCCACTCCGGGACAGGGAACACTGAAGCTTTCTTT.

This clonotype was seen a few times. The chain carries TRBV5-1 and TRBJ2-1; perhaps D is TRBD1 or TRBD2 (6 bases each). V gave up 5 bases and J gave up 1 base, with 13 bases separating them. Germline CDR1 and CDR2: SGHRS and YFSETQ. The CDR3 has 15 amino acids. CDR3: CASRLGGHSYNEQFF. The CDR3 DNA sequence: TGCGCCAGCAGGCTGGGGGGCCATTCCTACAATGAGCAGTTCTTC.

This chain connects TRBV13 to TRBJ2-7; 7 bases line up with TRBD1. V lost 4 bases and J lost 4; bases outside the gene matches: 4. Germline CDR1 is PRHDT and CDR2 is FYEKMQ (reference sequence). This CDR3 region has 13 residues. The CDR3 sequence is CASSSLQGYEQYF. In nucleotides, the CDR3 is TGTGCCAGCAGCTCGCTACAGGGGTACGAGCAGTACTTC.

This clonotype was counted ten times or more. The chain links TRBV6-5 to TRBJ2-7; 11 positions agree with TRBD2. The germline CDR1 and CDR2 sequences are MNHEY and SVGAGI. Trimming cost V 4 bases and J 10 bases; bases outside gene matches: 6. The CDR3 runs 13 residues. This chain's CDR3 is CASSSRLAGLQYV. CDR3 in DNA: TGTGCCAGCAGTTCAAGACTAGCGGGGTTACAGTACGTC.

This clonotype was counted a few times. The chain links TRBV7-6 to TRBJ1-2, with D hard to call. The CDR3 extends over 14 amino acids. V was trimmed by 1 base and J by 4 bases, leaving 10 bases between them. The germline gives CDR1 SGHVS, CDR2 FNYEAQ. CDR3: CASSLEGGPYGYTF. CDR3 DNA: TGTGCCAGCAGCTTAGAGGGCGGCCCCTATGGCTACACCTTC.

This clonotype showed up just a few times. The J gene is TRBJ1-5, the V gene TRBV12-3 or TRBV12-4; TRBD1 matches 9 bases. The ends lost 6 bases at V and 3 bases at J; junction bases unmatched: 6. The CDR3 is 15 residues long. CDR3 bases: TGTGCCAGCAGCACGGGACAGGGCTTCAATCAGCCCCAGCATTTT. It codes for CASSTGQGFNQPQHF.

This clonotype was counted only a few times. The J gene is TRBJ2-5, the V gene TRBV20-1; the D gene is possibly TRBD2 (6 bases). V was shortened by 5 bases and J by 7 bases, with 14 bases between the two germline ends. Germline V gene data show CDR1 as DFQATT and CDR2 as SNEGSKA (reference sequence). The CDR3 has 12 amino acids. CDR3 amino acids: CSAGAGYGTQYF. The DNA of the CDR3 is TGCAGTGCTGGGGCGGGGTACGGGACCCAGTACTTC.